This section outlines one T cell receptor beta chain sequence together with its context. Its target is not known. In every patient, relapse followed autologous stem cell transplantation, while exposure to brentuximab vedotin differed. The data derive from a study of PD-1 blockade in classical Hodgkin lymphoma. Study context: Patients were given intravenous nivolumab, 3 mg/kg, every 2 weeks.

Clones were read by immunoSEQ multiplex PCR, and TCRdb kept only the in-frame ones, dropping some. The sample yields about 84,000 clones, roughly nine tenths seen once. Overall study results and limits: The diversity seen at baseline in complete responders resembled that of newly diagnosed patients.

Source: peripheral blood mononuclear cells (PBMCs), taken at baseline. This receptor was identified in a human donor with classical Hodgkin lymphoma.

CDR3 sequence: CASSKGGMGAANGYTF. The DNA of the CDR3 is TGTGCCAGCAGCAAAGGTGGGATGGGGGCGGCAAATGGCTACACCTTC. The V call is TRBV21-1, the J call TRBJ1-2; the table assigns TRBD1, which was not confirmed against the DNA. TRBV21-1 is assigned pseudogene status. This CDR3 is 16 amino acids long.